Listed below are T cell receptor beta chains from one sample, sequenced in a study of technical replicates of blood from a handful of donors. The data were produced by immunoSEQ multiplex PCR, yet TCRdb's version contains in-frame clones alone and is incomplete. The sample records roughly 12,000 clones, roughly 94% being singletons. Sequencing used PBMCs. The receptor source for this set is a human donor in good health. Both conserved end residues are part of each CDR3. D genes are given only for firm matches. A clone size is listed for some rows: how often the clone was seen (once, few, many), or a class if it is expanded.

V gene	clone size	J gene	D gene	CDR3 protein	CDR3 DNA
TRBV4-1	once	TRBJ2-7	TRBD1	CASSQEDRDWFYEQYF	TGCGCCAGCAGCCAAGAGGACAGGGACTGGTTCTACGAGCAGTACTTC
TRBV10-1	.	TRBJ2-3	TRBD2	CASSDGTSGRDTQYF	TGCGCCAGCAGCGACGGGACTAGCGGGAGAGATACGCAGTATTTT
TRBV11-2	.	TRBJ2-7	TRBD1	CASSWVPGTAYEQYF	TGTGCCAGCAGCTGGGTACCCGGGACAGCCTACGAGCAGTACTTC
TRBV5-1	.	TRBJ2-7	TRBD1	CASSSNPDRVGEQYF	TGCGCCAGCAGCTCGAATCCGGACAGGGTTGGCGAGCAGTACTTC
TRBV5-5	.	TRBJ2-3	TRBD2	CASSLGGRASADTQYF	TGTGCCAGCAGCTTGGGCGGGAGGGCCTCGGCAGATACGCAGTATTTT
TRBV30	.	TRBJ1-5	.	CAWSVDSGSSNQPQHF	TGTGCCTGGAGTGTTGATTCCGGGAGTAGCAATCAGCCCCAGCATTTT
TRBV30	once	TRBJ2-5	.	CAWSVQETQYF	TGTGCCTGGAGCGTCCAAGAGACCCAGTACTTC
TRBV19	.	TRBJ1-5	.	CASSSRGVNQPQHF	TGTGCCAGTAGTAGTCGGGGGGTCAATCAGCCCCAGCATTTT
TRBV5-1	.	TRBJ2-2	.	CASSLGGTDTGELFF	TGCGCCAGCAGCTTAGGCGGGACTGACACCGGGGAGCTGTTTTTT
TRBV25-1	.	TRBJ1-1	TRBD1	CASSVTGYGTEAFF	TGTGCCAGCAGTGTGACAGGGTATGGCACTGAAGCTTTCTTT
TRBV25-1	.	TRBJ2-5	TRBD2	CASSPTNSGTYQETQYF	TGTGCCAGCAGTCCCACAAATAGCGGGACCTACCAAGAGACCCAGTACTTC
TRBV11-2	.	TRBJ2-5	TRBD1	CASSSQGAVETQYF	TGTGCCAGCAGCTCACAGGGGGCGGTGGAGACCCAGTACTTC
TRBV2	.	TRBJ2-2	TRBD2	CASSERASGTNTGELFF	TGTGCCAGCAGTGAAAGGGCTAGCGGGACGAACACCGGGGAGCTGTTTTTT
TRBV13	.	TRBJ1-5	.	CASSLRNQPQHF	TGTGCCAGCAGCTTGAGGAATCAGCCCCAGCATTTT
TRBV5-1	.	TRBJ1-2	TRBD1	CASSSLGTGGVSGYTF	TGCGCCAGCAGCTCCCTGGGGACAGGGGGCGTTTCTGGCTACACCTTC
TRBV5-1	once	TRBJ1-3	TRBD1	CASSLTTGASGNTIYF	TGCGCCAGCAGCTTAACGACAGGGGCTAGTGGAAACACCATATATTTT
TRBV10-3	few	TRBJ2-1	TRBD2	CAIRDSGGDNEQFF	TGTGCCATCAGAGATAGCGGGGGAGACAATGAGCAGTTCTTC
TRBV30	.	TRBJ2-7	TRBD1	CAWTRWDRTNYEQYF	TGTGCCTGGACGAGGTGGGACAGGACTAACTACGAGCAGTACTTC